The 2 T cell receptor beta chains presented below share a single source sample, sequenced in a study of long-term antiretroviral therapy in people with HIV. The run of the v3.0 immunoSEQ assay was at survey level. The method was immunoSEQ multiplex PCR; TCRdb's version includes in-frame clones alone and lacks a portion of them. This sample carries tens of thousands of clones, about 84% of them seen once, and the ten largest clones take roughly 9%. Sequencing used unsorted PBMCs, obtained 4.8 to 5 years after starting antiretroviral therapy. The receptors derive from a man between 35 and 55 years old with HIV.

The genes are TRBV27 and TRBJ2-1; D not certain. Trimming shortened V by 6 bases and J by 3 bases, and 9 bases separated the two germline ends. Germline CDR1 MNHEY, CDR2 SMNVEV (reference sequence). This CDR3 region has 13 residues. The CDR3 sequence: CASSFIGYNEQFF. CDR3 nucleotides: TGTGCCAGCAGCTTCATCGGCTACAATGAGCAGTTCTTC.

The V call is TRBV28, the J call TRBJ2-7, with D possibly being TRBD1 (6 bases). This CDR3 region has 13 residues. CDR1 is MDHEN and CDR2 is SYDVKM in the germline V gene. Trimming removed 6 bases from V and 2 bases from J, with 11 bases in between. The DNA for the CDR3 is TGTGCCAGCAGCCCGACAGGCACCTACGAGCAGTACTTC. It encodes CASSPTGTYEQYF.